The 9 T cell receptor beta chains listed next were all sequenced from one sample in a study of identical twins. One entry per CDR3 protein results from TCRdb running MiXCR on the 5' RACE reads. The sample has about 520,000 distinct CDR3 sequences; under 25% are singletons. This sample also appeared in a second study, on T cells expressing NK-cell markers.

The specimen sequenced was CD4+ T cells sorted from blood. All receptors come from a woman aged 18 to 35 in good health.

Regarding this clonotype: This may be a read error, as it is one base from a much larger clone. J is TRBJ2-5 and V is TRBV20-1; tentatively, D is TRBD1 or TRBD2 (5 bases each). The ends were cut back, 3 bases at V and 1 base at J, with 6 bases in the middle. The CDR3 has 12 amino acids. Germline lookup yields CDR1 DFQATT and CDR2 SNEGSKA (reference sequence). The CDR3 DNA reads as TGCAGTGCTAGCGGGACCCAAGAGACCCAGTACTTC. Translating gives CSASGTQETQYF.

Comment on this clonotype: Mismatch with germline at one junction end may stem from a read error. The genes are TRBV7-9 and TRBJ2-3; no reliable D call. CDR3 length: 12 residues. CDR1 SEHNR and CDR2 FQNEAQ come from the germline V gene (reference sequence). The CDR3 loop is CAGSLAPDTQYF. The CDR3 DNA reads TGTGCCGGCAGCTTAGCTCCAGATACGCAGTATTTT.

V usage is TRBV27 and J usage is TRBJ2-5; D gene unclear. Between the trimmed V and J ends, which lost 8 bases and 7 bases, there was a span of 17 bases. Germline-derived CDR1 and CDR2 are MNHEY and SMNVEV (reference sequence). The CDR3 is 13 amino acids. The CDR3 sequence: CASADSGTGTQYF. The CDR3 coding sequence is TGTGCCAGCGCCGACTCCGGCACGGGGACCCAGTACTTC.

This clonotype was observed a few times. The V call is TRBV15, the J call TRBJ2-1, with TRBD2 identical over 7 bases. Germline assignment: CDR1 LNHNV and CDR2 YYDKDF (reference sequence). Trimming cost V 3 bases and J 5 bases; bases outside gene matches: 4. This CDR3 has 14 residues. CDR3 nucleotides: TGTGCCACCAGCAGGGGACTACCGCACAATGAGCAGTTCTTC. Encoded protein: CATSRGLPHNEQFF.

The sample holds many counts of this clonotype. The rearrangement uses TRBV10-3 and TRBJ2-3; 10 positions match TRBD1. Germline CDR1 is ENHRY and CDR2 is SYGVKD. Losses at the gene ends were 3 bases for V and 4 bases for J; bases not matched to a gene: 7. This CDR3 contains 16 residues. The CDR3 sequence: CAISERPGQGPDTQYF. DNA of the CDR3: TGTGCCATCAGTGAAAGACCGGGACAGGGGCCAGATACGCAGTATTTT.

J is TRBJ1-4 and V is TRBV6-5; D is possibly TRBD1 (5 bases). This CDR3 spans 15 amino acids. V shed 2 bases and J shed 8 bases, with 15 bases lying between them. CDR1 and CDR2 from the germline V gene are MNHEY and SVGAGI. The CDR3 DNA sequence: TGTGCCAGCAGTTACACGCTCGGGGGAGGGGAAAAACTGTTTTTT. Amino acid sequence: CASSYTLGGGEKLFF.

The chain joins TRBV27 to TRBJ2-6, with TRBD1 identical over 12 bases. Unmatched junction bases numbered 3, after V lost 1 base and J lost 2 bases. Germline V CDR1 and CDR2: MNHEY, SMNVEV (reference sequence). CDR3 length equals 18 residues. This CDR3 is CASSLFGTGGAGANVLTF. As DNA, the CDR3 is TGTGCCAGCAGTTTATTTGGGACAGGGGGCGCTGGGGCCAACGTCCTGACTTTC.

This clonotype occurred a few times. V gene TRBV3-1 combines with J gene TRBJ2-7, with a tentative D call TRBD1 (5 bases). This CDR3 comprises 15 residues. Trimming cost V 2 bases and J 6 bases, with 17 bases left between them. Germline-derived CDR1 and CDR2 are LGHDT and YNNKEL (reference sequence). The CDR3 sequence is CASSQTTVYLGEQYF. In DNA form, the CDR3 reads TGTGCCAGCAGCCAAACGACAGTGTACCTGGGCGAGCAGTACTTC.

J is TRBJ2-2 and V is TRBV20-1; TRBD1 matches at 7 bases. The V segment lost 6 bases and the J segment 2 bases; nucleotides outside the gene matches: 12. This CDR3 is built from 16 residues. Germline V gene lookup returns CDR1 DFQATT and CDR2 SNEGSKA (reference sequence). The CDR3 DNA reads TGCAGTGCCCAGACAAAGGGGGCGTTCAACACCGGGGAGCTGTTTTTT. Protein product: CSAQTKGAFNTGELFF.